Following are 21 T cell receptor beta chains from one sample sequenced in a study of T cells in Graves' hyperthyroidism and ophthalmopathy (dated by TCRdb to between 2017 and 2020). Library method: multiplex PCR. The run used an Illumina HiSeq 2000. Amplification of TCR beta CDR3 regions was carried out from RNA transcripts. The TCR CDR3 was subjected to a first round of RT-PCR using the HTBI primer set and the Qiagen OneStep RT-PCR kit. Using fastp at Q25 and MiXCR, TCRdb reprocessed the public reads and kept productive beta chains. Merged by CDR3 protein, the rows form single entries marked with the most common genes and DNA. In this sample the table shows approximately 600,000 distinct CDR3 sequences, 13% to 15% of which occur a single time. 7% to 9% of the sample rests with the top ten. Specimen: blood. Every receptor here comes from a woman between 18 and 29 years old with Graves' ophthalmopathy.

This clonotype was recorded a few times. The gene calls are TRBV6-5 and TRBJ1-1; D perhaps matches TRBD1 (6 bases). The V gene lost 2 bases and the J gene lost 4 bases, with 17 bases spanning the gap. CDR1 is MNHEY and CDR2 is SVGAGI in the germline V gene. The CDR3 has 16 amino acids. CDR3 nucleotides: TGTGCCAGCAGTTACGTGAGGGGAGGGGGGGGCACTGAAGCTTTCTTT. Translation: CASSYVRGGGGTEAFF.

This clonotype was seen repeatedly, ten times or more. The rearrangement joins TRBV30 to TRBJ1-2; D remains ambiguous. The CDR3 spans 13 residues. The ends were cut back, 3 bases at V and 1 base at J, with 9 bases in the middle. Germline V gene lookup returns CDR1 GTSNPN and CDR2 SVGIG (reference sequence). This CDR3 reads CAWRPVGNYGYTF. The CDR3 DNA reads TGTGCCTGGAGGCCTGTGGGTAACTATGGCTACACCTTC.

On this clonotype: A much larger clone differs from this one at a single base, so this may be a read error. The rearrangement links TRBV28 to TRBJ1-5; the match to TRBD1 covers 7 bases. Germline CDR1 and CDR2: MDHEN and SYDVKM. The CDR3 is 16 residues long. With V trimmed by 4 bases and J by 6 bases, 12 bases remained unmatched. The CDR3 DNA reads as TGTGCCAGCAGTTCGCCGGCAACAGGGGAGGCTCAGCCCCAGCATTTT. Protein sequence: CASSSPATGEAQPQHF.

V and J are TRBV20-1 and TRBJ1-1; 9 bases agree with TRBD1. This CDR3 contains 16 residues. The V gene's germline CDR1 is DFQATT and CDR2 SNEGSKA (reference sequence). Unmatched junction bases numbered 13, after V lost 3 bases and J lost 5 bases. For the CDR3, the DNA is TGCAGTGCTAGGGCCCCGGGACAGGGAATGGGGACTGAAGCTTTCTTT. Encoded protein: CSARAPGQGMGTEAFF.

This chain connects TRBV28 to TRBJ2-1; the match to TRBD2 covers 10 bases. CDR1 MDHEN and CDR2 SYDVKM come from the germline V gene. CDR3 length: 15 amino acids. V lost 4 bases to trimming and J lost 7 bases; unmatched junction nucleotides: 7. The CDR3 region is CASSSRASGSNEQFF. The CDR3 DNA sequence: TGTGCCAGCAGTTCCCGGGCTAGCGGGAGTAATGAGCAGTTCTTC.

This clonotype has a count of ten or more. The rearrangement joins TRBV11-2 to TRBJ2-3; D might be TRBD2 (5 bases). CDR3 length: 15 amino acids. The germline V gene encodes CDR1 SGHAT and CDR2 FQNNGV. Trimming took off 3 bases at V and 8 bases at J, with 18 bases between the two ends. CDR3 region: CASSFRGHGGVTQYF. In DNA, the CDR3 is TGTGCCAGCAGCTTTAGAGGGCATGGTGGAGTTACGCAGTATTTT.

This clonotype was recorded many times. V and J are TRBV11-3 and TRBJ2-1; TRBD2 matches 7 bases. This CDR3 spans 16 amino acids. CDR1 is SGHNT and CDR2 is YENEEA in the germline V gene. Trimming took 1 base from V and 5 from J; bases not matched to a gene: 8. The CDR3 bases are TGTGCCAGCAGCTTAGGGGGCGGGAGCTGGGACAATGAGCAGTTCTTC. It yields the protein CASSLGGGSWDNEQFF.

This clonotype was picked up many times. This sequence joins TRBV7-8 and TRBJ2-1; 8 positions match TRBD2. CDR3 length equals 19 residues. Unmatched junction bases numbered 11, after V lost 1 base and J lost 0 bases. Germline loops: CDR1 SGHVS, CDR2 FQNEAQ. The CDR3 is CASSLVGLAGPDSYNEQFF. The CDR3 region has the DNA TGTGCCAGCAGCTTAGTAGGTCTAGCGGGCCCAGACTCCTACAATGAGCAGTTCTTC.

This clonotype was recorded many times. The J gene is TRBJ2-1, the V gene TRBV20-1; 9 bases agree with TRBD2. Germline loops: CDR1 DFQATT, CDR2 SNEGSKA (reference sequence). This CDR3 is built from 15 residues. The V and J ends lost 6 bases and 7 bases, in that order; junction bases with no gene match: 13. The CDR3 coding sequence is TGCAGTGCCATCCCGCTAGCGGGGTCATCGAATGAGCAGTTCTTC. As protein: CSAIPLAGSSNEQFF.

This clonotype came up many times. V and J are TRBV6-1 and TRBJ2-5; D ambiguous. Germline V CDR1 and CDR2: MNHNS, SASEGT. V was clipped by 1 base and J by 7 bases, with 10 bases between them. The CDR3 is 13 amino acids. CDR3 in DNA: TGTGCCAGCAGTGAAGAGAAGCGAGGGACCCAGTACTTC. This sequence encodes CASSEEKRGTQYF.

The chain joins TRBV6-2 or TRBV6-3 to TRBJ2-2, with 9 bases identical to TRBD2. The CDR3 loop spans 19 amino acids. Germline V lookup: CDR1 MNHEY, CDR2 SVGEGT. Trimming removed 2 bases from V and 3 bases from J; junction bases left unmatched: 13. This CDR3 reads CASSYPGREGLFDTGELFF. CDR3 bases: TGTGCCAGCAGTTACCCTGGGCGGGAGGGCCTATTTGACACCGGGGAGCTGTTTTTT.

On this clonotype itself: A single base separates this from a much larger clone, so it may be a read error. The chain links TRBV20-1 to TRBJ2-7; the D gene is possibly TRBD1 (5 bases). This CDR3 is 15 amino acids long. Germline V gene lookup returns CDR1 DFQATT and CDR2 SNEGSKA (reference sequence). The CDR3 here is CSASRVAGSSSEQHF. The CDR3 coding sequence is TGCAGTGCTAGTAGGGTGGCAGGGTCGTCCTCCGAGCAGCACTTC.

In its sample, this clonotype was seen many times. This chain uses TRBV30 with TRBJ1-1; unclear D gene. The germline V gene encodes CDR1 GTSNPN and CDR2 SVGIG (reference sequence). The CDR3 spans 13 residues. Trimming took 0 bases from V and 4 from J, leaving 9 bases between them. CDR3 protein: CAWSVTEGTEAFF. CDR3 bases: TGTGCCTGGAGTGTAACGGAGGGCACTGAAGCTTTCTTT. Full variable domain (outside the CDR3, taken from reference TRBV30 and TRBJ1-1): SQTIHQWPATLVQPVGSPLSLECTVEGTSNPNLYWYRQAAGRGLQLLFYSVGIGQISSEVPQNLSASRPQDRQFILSSKKLLLSDSGFYLCAWSVTEGTEAFFGQGTRLTVV.

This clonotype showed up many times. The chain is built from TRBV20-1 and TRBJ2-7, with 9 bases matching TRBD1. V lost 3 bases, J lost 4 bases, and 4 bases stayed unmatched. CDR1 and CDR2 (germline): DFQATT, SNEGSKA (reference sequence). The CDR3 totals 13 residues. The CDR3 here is CSASPGTGYEQYF. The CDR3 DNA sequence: TGCAGTGCTAGTCCCGGGACAGGGTACGAGCAGTACTTC.

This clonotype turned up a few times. CDR3 residues: CASSVPGQGSNQPQHF. CDR3 bases: TGTGCCAGCAGCGTTCCGGGACAGGGTAGCAATCAGCCCCAGCATTTT. This chain joins TRBV9 and TRBJ1-5, with TRBD1 matching 9 bases. Unmatched junction bases numbered 3, after V lost 2 bases and J lost 0 bases. The CDR3 has 16 amino acids. Germline-derived CDR1 and CDR2 are SGDLS and YYNGEE.

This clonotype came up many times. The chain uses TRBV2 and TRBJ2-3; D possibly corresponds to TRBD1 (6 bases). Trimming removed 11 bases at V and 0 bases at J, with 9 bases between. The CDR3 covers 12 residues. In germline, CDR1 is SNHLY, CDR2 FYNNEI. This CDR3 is CAGGGSTDTQYF. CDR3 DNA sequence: TGTGCCGGGGGCGGGAGCACAGATACGCAGTATTTT.

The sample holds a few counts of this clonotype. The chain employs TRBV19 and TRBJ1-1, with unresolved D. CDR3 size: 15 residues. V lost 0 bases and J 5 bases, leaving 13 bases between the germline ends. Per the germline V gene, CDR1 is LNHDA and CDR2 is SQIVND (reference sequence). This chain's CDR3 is CASSIDHPRDTEAFF. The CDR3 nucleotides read TGTGCCAGTAGTATAGATCACCCGCGGGATACTGAAGCTTTCTTT.

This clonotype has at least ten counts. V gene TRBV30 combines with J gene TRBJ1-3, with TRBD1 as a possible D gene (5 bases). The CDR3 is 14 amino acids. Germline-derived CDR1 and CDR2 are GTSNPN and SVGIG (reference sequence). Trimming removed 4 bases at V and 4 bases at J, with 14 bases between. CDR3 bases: TGTGCCTGGACCATTGGACACGCGGGAAACACCATATATTTT. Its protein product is CAWTIGHAGNTIYF.

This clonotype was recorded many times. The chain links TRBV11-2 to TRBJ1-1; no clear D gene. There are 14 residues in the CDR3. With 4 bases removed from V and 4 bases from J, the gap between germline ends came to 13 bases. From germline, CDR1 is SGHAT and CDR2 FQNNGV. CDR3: CASSSPRGGTEAFF. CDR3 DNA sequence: TGTGCCAGCAGCTCCCCCCGGGGAGGCACTGAAGCTTTCTTT.

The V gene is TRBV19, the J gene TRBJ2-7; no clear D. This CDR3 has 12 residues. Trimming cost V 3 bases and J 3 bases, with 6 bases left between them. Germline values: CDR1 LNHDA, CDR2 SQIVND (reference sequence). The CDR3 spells CASSMQDYEQYF. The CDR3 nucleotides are TGTGCCAGTAGTATGCAAGACTACGAGCAGTACTTC. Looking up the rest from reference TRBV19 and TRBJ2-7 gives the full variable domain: DGGITQSPKYLFRKEGQNVTLSCEQNLNHDAMYWYRQDPGQGLRLIYYSQIVNDFQKGDIAEGYSVSREKKESFPLTVTSAQKNPTAFYLCASSMQDYEQYFGPGTRLTVT.

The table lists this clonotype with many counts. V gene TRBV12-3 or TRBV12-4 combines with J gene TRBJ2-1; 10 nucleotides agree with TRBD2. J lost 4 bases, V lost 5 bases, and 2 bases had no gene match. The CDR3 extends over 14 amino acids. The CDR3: CASSTSGDYNEQFF. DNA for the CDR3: TGTGCCAGCAGTACTAGCGGGGATTACAATGAGCAGTTCTTC.